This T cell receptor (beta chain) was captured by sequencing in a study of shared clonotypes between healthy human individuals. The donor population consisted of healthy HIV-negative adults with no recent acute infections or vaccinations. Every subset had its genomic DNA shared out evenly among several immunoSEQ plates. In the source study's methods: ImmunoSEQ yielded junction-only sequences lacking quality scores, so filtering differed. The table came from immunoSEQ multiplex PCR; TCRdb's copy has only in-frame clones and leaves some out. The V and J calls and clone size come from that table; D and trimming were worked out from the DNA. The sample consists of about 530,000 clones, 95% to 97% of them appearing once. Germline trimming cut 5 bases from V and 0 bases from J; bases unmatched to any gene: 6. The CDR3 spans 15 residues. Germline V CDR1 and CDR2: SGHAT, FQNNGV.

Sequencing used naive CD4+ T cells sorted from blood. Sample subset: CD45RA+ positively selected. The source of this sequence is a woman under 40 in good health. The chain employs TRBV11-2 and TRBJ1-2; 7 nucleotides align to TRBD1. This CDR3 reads CASSRTGASNYGYTF. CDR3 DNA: TGTGCCAGCAGCCGAACAGGGGCTTCTAACTATGGCTACACCTTC.